The following is a TCR beta chain sequence with its context. Autoimmune disease history or systemic immunosuppression meant exclusion. CDR3 length: 17 residues. V was cut by 0 bases and J by 4 bases, with 16 bases left in between. This specimen belongs to a study of OX40 agonist ivuxolimab in advanced cancers. Study context: Patients were infused with ivuxolimab every 2 weeks at 0.01 to 10 mg/kg.

Data came from immunoSEQ multiplex PCR; TCRdb stores just in-frame clones and leaves some out. In the table there are roughly 42,000 clones, around nine tenths of which are singletons. Sequencing was performed on CD4+ or CD8+ T cells sorted from blood, taken in a trial of the OX40 agonist ivuxolimab. This clonotype was obtained from an adult with an advanced solid tumor such as melanoma, head and neck, liver or kidney cancer. The chain employs TRBV23-1 and TRBJ1-3, with D perhaps matching TRBD1 (5 bases). TRBV23-1 is recorded as an ORF, its role being uncertain. The chain's CDR3 is CASSQSLAGNDGNTIYF. The CDR3 region has the DNA TGCGCCAGCAGTCAATCGCTCGCAGGGAATGACGGAAACACCATATATTTT.